The rows below give T cell receptor beta chains drawn from one sample of a study of control samples from healthy donors and cancer patients. Sequencing was performed with immunoSEQ multiplex PCR; in TCRdb, only in-frame clones are kept and a portion is missing. The data contain over 150,000 clones, more than 90% of them singletons. Material for sequencing was blood. The receptors were sampled from a woman in her thirties or forties in good health. Each CDR3 is given without its conserved first and last residue. Each record gives: D gene, J gene, V gene, CDR3 protein. A D gene is named only where the DNA matches it firmly.

d_call: TRBD1; j_call: TRBJ2-7; v_call: TRBV11-1; cdr3_aa: ASSQGTASAYEQY
d_call: .; j_call: TRBJ2-7; v_call: TRBV6-6; cdr3_aa: ASRKGRVPYEQY
d_call: .; j_call: TRBJ1-2; v_call: TRBV5-1; cdr3_aa: ASSVNRADYGYT
d_call: .; j_call: TRBJ2-7; v_call: TRBV12-2; cdr3_aa: ASRRLRDTYYEQY
d_call: .; j_call: TRBJ1-1; v_call: TRBV11-2; cdr3_aa: ASSLDPDQGGVNTEAF
d_call: TRBD1; j_call: TRBJ1-5; v_call: TRBV5-5; cdr3_aa: ASSYTGGNNQPQH
d_call: .; j_call: TRBJ1-6; v_call: TRBV6-5; cdr3_aa: ASAEQEGYSPLH
d_call: TRBD2; j_call: TRBJ2-2; v_call: TRBV29-1; cdr3_aa: SVLGTSGSSGELF
d_call: TRBD1; j_call: TRBJ2-1; v_call: TRBV9; cdr3_aa: ASSAPTGTGGVNEQF
d_call: TRBD1; j_call: TRBJ2-1; v_call: TRBV19; cdr3_aa: ASSIAQGAYNEQF
d_call: .; j_call: TRBJ2-7; v_call: TRBV5-1; cdr3_aa: ASSLPWDNSYEQY
d_call: TRBD2; j_call: TRBJ2-1; v_call: TRBV18; cdr3_aa: ASSTLAGHTYNEQF
d_call: TRBD2; j_call: TRBJ2-1; v_call: TRBV5-4; cdr3_aa: AGGGFNNNEQF